This T cell receptor (beta chain) was retrieved from a study of cytomegalovirus exposure and HLA in healthy donors (dated by TCRdb to about 2017). Study-level background: In an earlier analysis of around 540 of the donors, about 260 Gb of sequence data and 117 million unique TCR beta sequences from roughly 200 million T cells were reported. Roughly 300 gigabases of sequencing data and approximately 91 million unique TCR sequences made up an early release that covered 500 to 650 HLA-typed donors. Of the approximately 400 genotyped donors, 75% to 85% were placed in the genetic ancestry cluster associated with self-reported Caucasian donors. The study aimed to test whether cataloging public T cell receptors could reveal signatures of past pathogen exposure. The study profiled the T cell repertoires of around 700 subjects by immunosequencing and related them to cytomegalovirus serostatus. Along with the approximately 700-subject first cohort, a separate validation cohort of over a hundred different subjects was used. To predict cytomegalovirus infection status, the study brought together high-throughput TCR immunosequencing, statistical association of individual TCRs with disease status, and machine learning. A later analysis re-examined previously published TCR beta repertoires from roughly 650 donors and added high-resolution HLA genotyping to investigate patterns of TCR occurrence. Rather than drawing on any new phenotypic data, the later analysis identified candidate immune exposures from TCR beta sequences and the way those sequences occurred across donors. In an earlier analysis of 500 to 650 of the donors, high-throughput TCR beta sequencing was used to judge whether each TCR beta V gene segment behaved as functional or pseudogenic. Donor age, sex, ethnicity and CMV serostatus were collected together with the repertoire data. A later genetic analysis used genome-wide SNP genotypes for 398 of the 666 donors, treating that subset as a discovery cohort. Every repertoire in the discovery cohort had been generated on one and the same sequencing platform. HLA typing included class I and class II loci at four-digit resolution. The number of donors typed differed by locus, with roughly 620-630 for A, B, C, DRB1 and DQB1, around 560 for DQA1, nearly 610 for DPA1, and around 460 for DPB1. Four to six DR-DQ haplotypes were handled as single units for association and clustering, since linkage in the cohort was strong. Across about 380 genotyped donors of the cohort, an average of approximately 240,000 unique TCR beta nucleotide sequences per donor were sequenced, and approximately 17% of those sequences were non-productive.

Summary of the overall study and its limitations: About 15 rarely observed V segments, including chromosome 9 orphons, were excluded from the earlier analysis of just under 600 of the donors because counts were too low. Sequencing depth was assumed to be roughly uniform across donors in the presence/absence analyses, though that assumption may not hold. A later analysis associated about 18,000 TCR beta sequences with specific HLA alleles at a false discovery rate of 0.05. The cohort was sequenced for TCR beta chains only, and without alpha or paired-chain data the features that could be detected were limited. The sequencing pipeline was judged likely to have produced a cluster of highly shared sequence variants as a technical artifact. A later analysis found that HLA-associated TCR beta chains were more clonally expanded and had lower generation probabilities than equally common non-associated chains. When HLA alleles, especially DR and DQ, strongly co-occurred, TCR associations were difficult to assign to individual alleles. Most CMV-associated TCR beta chains appeared to be HLA-restricted in a later analysis, and the HLA associations seemed to be driven largely by CMV exposure. For the cohort, immune exposure information was limited to CMV serostatus. In a later analysis, the rate of TCR association differed among HLA loci, with DRB1 alleles having the most associated TCRs and HLA-C alleles having the fewest. According to the authors, the approach could potentially be generalized to other disease states and immunological phenotypes. Linkage disequilibrium might explain the correlated functional status among segregating V segments, but an unknown experimental factor could not be excluded. The study listed approximately 150 TCR beta chains as associated with cytomegalovirus. Because HLA typing was missing for some donors at each locus, association tests included only the typed subset. According to a later analysis, parvovirus B19, influenza, CMV and Epstein-Barr virus appeared linked to several top co-occurrence clusters. A further reported finding was that TCR beta sequences accurately predicted the HLA-A and HLA-B alleles for most subjects in the first cohort. Because the 87-base-pair reads could not distinguish some IMGT-functional V segments, including TRBV6-2 and TRBV6-3, those segments were excluded. Broadly in line with IMGT annotations, most TCR beta V segments showed up in productive rearrangements about 90% or about 30% of the time in an earlier analysis of some 590 of the donors. In a later genetic analysis, fewer N-insertions in productive TCRs were reported among donors in an Asian-associated ancestry cluster than the 666-donor mean. A later genetic analysis associated a missense DCLRE1C variant with V-gene and J-gene trimming of TCR beta chains, and an independent cohort replicated the association. The classifier was reported to diagnose cytomegalovirus status with high specificity and sensitivity in both the original and validation cohorts. Across donors, most TCR sequences were observed very rarely, whereas some public TCRs were present in many individuals. Three of the identified cytomegalovirus-associated TCR beta chains were confirmed in vitro to be specific for cytomegalovirus antigens.

In total, about 650 healthy bone marrow donors made up the cohort. At the time of sampling, every cohort member was nominally healthy, though immune exposures that went unrecorded were likely present. The donor was CMV seropositive and belonged to the group of over 250 seropositive cohort members. A peripheral blood sample was collected from each donor, and TCR beta sequencing was performed on peripheral blood mononuclear cells. The Qiagen DNeasy Blood Extraction Kit was used to extract genomic DNA from the blood cell samples. Relative to germline, V is 4 bases shorter and J is 4 bases shorter, with 17 bases between their ends. Taken from the germline V gene, the CDR1 and CDR2 loops are SGHAT and FQNNGV. Counted from cysteine to phenylalanine, this CDR3 has 16 amino acids. The retained sequence is limited to the CDR3, 48 bases, with the frame set at the first base. The library was obtained by the immunoSEQ multiplex PCR assay. For the multiplex PCR, a mixture combining 60 forward primers for TCR Vbeta segments and 13 reverse primers for TCR Jbeta segments was used. A multiplex PCR assay on genomic DNA amplified the CDR3 region of rearranged TCR beta genes. The amplified TCR beta libraries were sequenced on the Illumina HiSeq System as 87-base-pair reads. For the original study's pipeline: A later analysis counted approximately 74 million unique TCR beta chains across the 670 or so repertoires, and about 10 million of these chains were shared by at least two donors. Raw reads were error-corrected and collapsed into unique sequences with a nearest-neighbor algorithm that merged closely related sequences to remove PCR and sequencing errors. To assign V, D and J gene segments, CDR3 sequences were aligned to IMGT reference sequences. Each retained sequence needed at least a six-nucleotide match to both a V gene segment and a J gene segment. Rearrangements were called productive when the CDR3 lacked stop codons and stayed in frame with V and J; all others were non-productive. CDR3 was defined by IMGT convention, running from the second conserved V-encoded cysteine to the conserved J-encoded phenylalanine. In an earlier analysis of roughly 580 of the donors, sequences lacking an unambiguous match to a single V gene segment were excluded. In an earlier analysis of approximately 550 of the donors, V segments were called functional above 56.7% productive rearrangements and were called segregating when the between-donor standard deviation exceeded 5%. A statistical classification framework was built to diagnose cytomegalovirus status from the catalog of TCR beta chain sequences. In a later analysis, TCR nucleotide sequences were compared against IMGT/GENE-DB human TR gene sequences so that V and J genes could be assigned. Using the TCRdist pipeline, a later analysis assigned CDR3 sequences along with most-parsimonious VDJ recombination scenarios. In a later analysis, each TCR beta chain was defined by its CDR3 amino acid sequence together with its V-gene family, and reads lacking a unique V-gene family were excluded. A later analysis removed roughly 590 highly shared, low-generation-probability nucleotide sequences to deal with suspected cross-contamination and a sequencing artifact. A later analysis calculated a clonal expansion index for each public chain from normalized within-repertoire ranks of inferred template counts. In a later analysis, generation probabilities were computed using a VDJ recombination model fitted to out-of-frame rearrangements, and the results were checked against IGoR. A later analysis scored TCR-TCR, TCR-HLA and TCR-CMV co-occurrence with hypergeometric tests, applying a repertoire-size bias correction to TCR pairs. False discovery rates were estimated in a later analysis by permuting HLA or CMV assignments 20 times. A later analysis grouped co-occurring TCRs with DBSCAN, adding TCRdist sequence similarity when clustering within HLA-allele-positive subsets. Co-occurrence clustering excluded repertoires with fewer than 30,000 or more than 120,000 public chains, plus five with anomalous nucleotide sharing. In its TCRdb copy, this immuneACCESS table keeps in-frame sequences only and misses some clones. Where compared with another copy, unresolved V genes explain less than half of these, and the others have no known cause. V and J calls and clone size are as listed in that table; D and trimming were resolved from the DNA. The sample table contains 150,000 to 200,000 clones; only one count was recorded for 80% to 85% of them. Approximately 2% of the sample goes to the ten largest clones.

A note on this clone: The antigen it recognizes is unknown. There are no base qualities to consult, and no much larger clone falls within one base.

Material: PBMCs. This receptor chain uses TRBV11-2 and TRBJ2-1, with TRBD2 tentatively as D gene (6 bases match). The sequence came from a young woman in good health and CMV-seropositive. The CDR3 protein sequence reads: CASSYLRLVRYNEQFF. At the DNA level, the sequence is TGTGCCAGCAGCTATCTAAGACTAGTGAGGTACAATGAGCAGTTCTTC.